This TCR beta chain was found in a study of beta chain features in type 1 diabetes (dated by TCRdb to 2017 to 2018). For the wider study: Mean age, gender distribution, total cell number and subset yield did not differ between patients and healthy donors. The study compared TCRB repertoires of sorted circulating CD4+ T cell subsets between recently diagnosed type 1 diabetes patients and matched healthy donors. Regulatory and stem cell-like memory subsets were isolated from only 8 patients and about eight healthy donors, whereas naive and central memory subsets came from all 28 donors. Across all samples, fewer than 110,000,000 sorted cells were examined, and cell number per subset correlated strongly with RNA yield. Findings and caveats that apply to the study as a whole: Because the HLA sub-analyses included only small numbers of individuals, any influence of HLA type on TCRB rearrangement was left unresolved. In all four CD4+ subsets, TCRB CDR3 length was moderately but significantly shorter in type 1 diabetes patients. Naive, central memory and regulatory TCRB repertoires appeared to be more similar among patients than among healthy donors. Sequencing cDNA rather than genomic DNA could over-represent highly expressing activated cells, although activation and CD3 levels did not differ between groups. At VDJ recombination sites, patients with type 1 diabetes made fewer insertions and deleted more nucleotides, a pattern implying thymic rearrangement abnormalities. Shorter templates might be favored by PCR, yet because patient and control samples were amplified and corrected together, any such skew would affect both groups equally.

The entire amount of isolated RNA was reverse transcribed using the High Capacity cDNA Reverse Transcription Kit, so the sequenced TCRB transcripts were expressed ones. Naive, central memory and regulatory T cell samples underwent deep immunoSEQ sequencing, averaging about 3.3 million total reads per sample. Sorted cells were lysed in RLT buffer, and RNA was extracted using DNase-treated RNeasy Micro or Mini kits according to cell number. To prevent cross-contamination, each cell subset was processed individually, whereas patient and healthy donor samples were processed jointly. TCRB sequences were amplified from cDNA with the immunoSEQ multiplex PCR, producing 87-bp fragments spanning the CDR3 region. Sequencing of the amplicons was performed on the Illumina HiSeq platform. On the study's bioinformatics: PCR bias was computationally corrected using synthetic template baselines, reads within Hamming distance 2 were collapsed, and singletons that could not be merged were discarded. By aligning reads against IMGT, V, D and J genes, CDR3 length, and insertions or deletions at six rearrangement sites were assigned. Within each subset, clonotype counts were normalized to the number of sorted cells before true diversity and Gini coefficients were calculated with the tcR R package. Repertoire sharing was quantified using the overlap coefficient calculated on TCRB nucleotide sequences. Out-of-frame TCRB sequences from naive cells were analyzed as a proxy for the pre-selection repertoire. TCRdb re-hosts the immuneACCESS table, in-frame sequences only. Its copies lack some clones; in the studies checked, an unresolved V gene accounts for under half of them, and the cause for the rest is not known. V, J and clone size derive from that table, while D and trimming were established from the DNA sequence. This sample gives 200,000 to 250,000 clones in total; around 68% of them show up just once. The ten most abundant clones make up around 0.057% of the sample.

CDR1 SQVTM and CDR2 ANQGSEA were looked up in the germline V gene. From the cysteine up to the phenylalanine, the CDR3 has a length of 14 residues. CDR3 DNA only is kept here, 42 bases in frame from base 1. From V the trimming removes 7 bases and from J it removes 3 bases, while the gene matches leave 5 bases of the junction unaccounted for. A single peripheral blood draw of around 100 mL on average was collected from each donor into heparinised tubes. A BD FACSAria II was used to sort naive, central memory, regulatory and stem cell-like memory CD4+ T cells with a panel that included CD45RO, CCR7, CD25, CD127, CD95 and CD27. Every sorted population had a purity above 98%. PBMCs were isolated right away by Lymphoprep density gradient centrifugation and were stained directly, without culture. Samples were stained and sorted in pairs, with one healthy donor and one patient per experiment, so that batch effects were minimized.

To note about this clone: Its antigen is not yet known. No much larger clonotype is one base removed from it; base qualities were not supplied.

Recombination joined TRBV29-1 with TRBJ2-1, with TRBD1 identical over 11 junction bases. Sequencing was performed on naive CD4+ T cells from blood. What the cell subset or site label conveys for this sample: true naive CD4+ T cells. This receptor was obtained from a young man in good health. The CDR3 corresponds to CSARTGGLYNEQFF. The DNA is as follows: TGCAGCGCTCGGACAGGGGGCCTCTACAATGAGCAGTTCTTC.